In its sample, the clone carrying this T cell receptor beta chain was seen once. The antigen is not known. Other DNA sequences of this sample code for an identical CDR3. CD4+ cell separation produced CD45RA+ naive and CD45RA-negative memory subsets. The data are from a study of shared clonotypes between healthy human individuals. General study points: In general, naive subsets displayed greater estimated richness than memory subsets did.

This CDR3 comprises 11 residues. Germline-derived CDR1 and CDR2 are MDHEN and SYDVKM. V was trimmed by 6 bases and J by 7 bases, leaving 10 bases between them. The method was immunoSEQ multiplex PCR; TCRdb's version includes in-frame clones alone and lacks a portion of them. The table shows over 1.5 million clones, with 95% to 99% occurring only once. This clonotype was sampled from a man aged 25 to 40 in good health. The sample taken for sequencing was naive CD4+ T cells sorted from blood. Sample subset: CD45RA+ positively selected. The chain has TRBV28 and TRBJ2-7, with D perhaps assigned TRBD1 or TRBD2 (5 bases each). The CDR3 loop reads CASSPWGEQYF. As DNA, the CDR3 is TGTGCCAGCAGCCCCTGGGGGGAGCAGTACTTC.